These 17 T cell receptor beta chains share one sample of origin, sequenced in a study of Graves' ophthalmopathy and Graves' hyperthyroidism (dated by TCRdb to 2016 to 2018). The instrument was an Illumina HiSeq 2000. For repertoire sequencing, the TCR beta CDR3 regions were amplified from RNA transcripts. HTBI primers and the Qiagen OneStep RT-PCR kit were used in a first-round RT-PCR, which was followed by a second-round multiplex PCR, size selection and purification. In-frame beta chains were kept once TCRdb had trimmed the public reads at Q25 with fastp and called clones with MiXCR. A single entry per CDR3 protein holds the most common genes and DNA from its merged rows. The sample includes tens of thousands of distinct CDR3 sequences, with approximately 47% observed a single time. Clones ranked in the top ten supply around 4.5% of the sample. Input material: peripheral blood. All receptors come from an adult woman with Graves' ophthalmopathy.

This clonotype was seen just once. CDR3 in DNA: TGTGCCAGCAGCTTAGCCGGGACTAGCGGGCACTCCTACGAGCAGTACTTC. Its translation: CASSLAGTSGHSYEQYF. The rearrangement joins TRBV7-2 to TRBJ2-5; 12 bases map to TRBD2. The closer fit of TRBJ2-7 to the DNA end suggests the J call may be wrong. This CDR3 comprises 17 residues. The germline gives CDR1 SGHTA, CDR2 FQGNSA.

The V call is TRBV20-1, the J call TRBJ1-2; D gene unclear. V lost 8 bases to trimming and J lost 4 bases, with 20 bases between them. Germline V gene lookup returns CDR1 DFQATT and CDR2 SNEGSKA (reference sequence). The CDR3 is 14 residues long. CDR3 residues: CSCTSDSGVYGYTF. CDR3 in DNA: TGCAGTTGTACTAGCGATTCTGGAGTCTATGGCTACACCTTC.

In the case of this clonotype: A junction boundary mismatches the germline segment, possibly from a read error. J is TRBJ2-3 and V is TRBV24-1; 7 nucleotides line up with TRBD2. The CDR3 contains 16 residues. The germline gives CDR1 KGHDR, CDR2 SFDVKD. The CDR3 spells CASSPQREPYADTQYF. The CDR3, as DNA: TGTGCCAGCAGTCCCCAGCGGGAACCCTACGCAGATACGCAGTATTTT.

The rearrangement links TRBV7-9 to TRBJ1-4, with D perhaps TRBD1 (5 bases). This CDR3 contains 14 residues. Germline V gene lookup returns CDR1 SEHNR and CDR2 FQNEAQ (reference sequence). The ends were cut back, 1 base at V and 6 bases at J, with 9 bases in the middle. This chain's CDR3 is CASSLVGGDEKLFF. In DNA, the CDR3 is TGTGCCAGCAGCTTAGTGGGGGGAGATGAAAAACTGTTTTTT.

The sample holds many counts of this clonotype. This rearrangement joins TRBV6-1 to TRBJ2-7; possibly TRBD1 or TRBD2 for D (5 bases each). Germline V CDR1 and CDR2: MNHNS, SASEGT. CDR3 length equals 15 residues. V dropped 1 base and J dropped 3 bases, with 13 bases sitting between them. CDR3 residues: CASSEEARGLYEQYF. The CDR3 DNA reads TGTGCCAGCAGTGAAGAAGCCCGGGGCCTCTACGAGCAGTACTTC.

CDR3: CASSPSPGTGGNTGELFF. In nucleotides, the CDR3 is TGTGCCAGCAGCCCCTCACCCGGGACAGGGGGGAACACCGGGGAGCTGTTTTTT. V and J are TRBV7-2 and TRBJ2-2; 11 bases map to TRBD1. V shed 5 bases and J 1 base; nucleotides not matched to a gene: 9. The germline CDR1 and CDR2 sequences are SGHTA and FQGNSA. CDR3 length equals 18 residues.

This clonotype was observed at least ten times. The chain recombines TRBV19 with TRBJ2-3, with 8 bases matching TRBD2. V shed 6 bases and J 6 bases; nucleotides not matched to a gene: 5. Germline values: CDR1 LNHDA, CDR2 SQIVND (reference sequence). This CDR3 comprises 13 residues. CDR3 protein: CASRGRTSDTQYF. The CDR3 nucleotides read TGTGCCAGTAGGGGTAGGACTAGCGATACGCAGTATTTT. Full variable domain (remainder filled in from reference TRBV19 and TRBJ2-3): DGGITQSPKYLFRKEGQNVTLSCEQNLNHDAMYWYRQDPGQGLRLIYYSQIVNDFQKGDIAEGYSVSREKKESFPLTVTSAQKNPTAFYLCASRGRTSDTQYFGPGTRLTVL.

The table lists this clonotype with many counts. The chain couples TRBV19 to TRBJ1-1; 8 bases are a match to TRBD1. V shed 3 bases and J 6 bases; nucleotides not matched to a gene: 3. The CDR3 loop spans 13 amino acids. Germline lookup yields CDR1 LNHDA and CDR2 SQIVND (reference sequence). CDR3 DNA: TGTGCCAGTAGTATGGGGACAGGCTCTGAAGCTTTCTTT. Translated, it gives CASSMGTGSEAFF.

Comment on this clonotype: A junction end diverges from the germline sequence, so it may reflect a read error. The CDR3 sequence is CVSSEGDPQGVQYF. The DNA of the CDR3 is TGTGTCAGCAGCGAAGGGGACCCTCAAGGGGTCCAGTACTTC. V usage is TRBV7-2 and J usage is TRBJ2-5, with D perhaps matching TRBD1 or TRBD2 (5 bases each). The germline V gene has CDR1 SGHTA and CDR2 FQGNSA. This CDR3 spans 14 amino acids. The whole variable domain, remainder taken from reference TRBV7-2 and TRBJ2-5, is GAGVSQSPSNKVTEKGKDVELRCDPISGHTALYWYRQSLGQGLEFLIYFQGNSAPDKSGLPSDRFSAERTGGSVSTLTIQRTQQEDSAVYLCVSSEGDPQGVQYFGPGTRLLVL.

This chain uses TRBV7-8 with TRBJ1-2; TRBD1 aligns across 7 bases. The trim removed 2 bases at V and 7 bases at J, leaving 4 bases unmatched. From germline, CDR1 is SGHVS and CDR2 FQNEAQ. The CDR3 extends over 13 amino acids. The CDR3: CASSLSQGLGYTF. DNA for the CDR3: TGTGCCAGCAGCTTATCACAGGGGCTTGGCTACACCTTC.

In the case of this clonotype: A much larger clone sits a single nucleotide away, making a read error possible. CDR3 sequence reads: CAGSTFTGELFF. The DNA of the CDR3 is TGTGCCGGCAGTACCTTCACCGGGGAGCTGTTTTTT. The chain joins TRBV27 to TRBJ2-2; D uncertain. CDR3 length: 12 residues. Germline CDR1 reads MNHEY; CDR2 reads SMNVEV (reference sequence).

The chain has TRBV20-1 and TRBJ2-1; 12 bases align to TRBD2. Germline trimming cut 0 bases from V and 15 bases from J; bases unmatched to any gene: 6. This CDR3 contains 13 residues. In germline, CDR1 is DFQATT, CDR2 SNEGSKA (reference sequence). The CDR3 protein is CSARDGTSGFGFF. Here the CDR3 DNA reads TGCAGTGCTAGAGATGGGACTAGCGGGTTTGGGTTCTTC.

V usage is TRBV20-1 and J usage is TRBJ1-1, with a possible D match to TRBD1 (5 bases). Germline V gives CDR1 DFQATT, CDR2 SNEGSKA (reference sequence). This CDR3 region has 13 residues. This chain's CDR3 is CSPREGRITEAFF. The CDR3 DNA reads TGCAGCCCCAGGGAGGGGAGGATCACTGAAGCTTTCTTT.

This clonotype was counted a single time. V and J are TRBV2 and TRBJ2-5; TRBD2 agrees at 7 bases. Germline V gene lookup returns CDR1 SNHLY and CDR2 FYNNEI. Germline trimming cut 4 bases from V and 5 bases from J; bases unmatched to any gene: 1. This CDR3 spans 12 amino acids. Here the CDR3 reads CASSASGETQYF. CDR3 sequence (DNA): TGTGCCAGCAGTGCTAGCGGCGAGACCCAGTACTTC.

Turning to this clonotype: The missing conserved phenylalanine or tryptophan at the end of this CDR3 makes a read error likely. Here the CDR3 DNA reads TGCAGTGCTGGAGATTCGAGTAACCCCTACGAGCAGTACTGC. Encoded protein: CSAGDSSNPYEQYC. The chain is built from TRBV20-1 and TRBJ2-7, with unresolved D. The CDR3 length is 14 residues. Per the germline V gene, CDR1 is DFQATT and CDR2 is SNEGSKA (reference sequence).

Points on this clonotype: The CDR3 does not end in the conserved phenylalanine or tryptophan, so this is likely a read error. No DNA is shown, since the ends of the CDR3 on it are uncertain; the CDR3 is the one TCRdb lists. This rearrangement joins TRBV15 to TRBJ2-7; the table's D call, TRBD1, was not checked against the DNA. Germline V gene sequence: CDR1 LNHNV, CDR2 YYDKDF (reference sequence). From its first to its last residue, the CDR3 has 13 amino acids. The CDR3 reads CATSSRQANEQYL.

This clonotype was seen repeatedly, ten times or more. The CDR3 nucleotides read TGTGCCAGCAGTGAAGCGAACAATCGGATTACGCAGTATTTT. Translated, it gives CASSEANNRITQYF. The chain recombines TRBV6-1 with TRBJ2-3; D is uncertain. The germline V and J ends were trimmed by 0 bases and 8 bases, with 12 bases remaining between them. This CDR3 spans 14 amino acids. Germline V gene sequence: CDR1 MNHNS, CDR2 SASEGT.